Given below is one T cell receptor beta chain in context. Its antigen is not known. Sequencing used immunoSEQ multiplex PCR; TCRdb keeps in-frame clones, though not all of them. The sample carries about 23,000 clones, 90% to 95% recorded once. This sample was taken from a study of PD-1 blockade in classical Hodgkin lymphoma. The study's findings and limits: There remain no defined causes for the repertoire differences, which possibly reflect disease activity or prior therapy. Before treatment, TCR diversity in newly diagnosed patients was reportedly lower than in healthy donors.

Time point given: newly diagnosed, previously untreated cHL patient sample. Magnetic negative selection of thawed PBMCs was the method by which CD4+ T cells were purified. PBMCs from patients with newly diagnosed, untreated classical Hodgkin lymphoma served as a comparison group for the relapsed/refractory trial patients. The sequencing input was CD4+ T cells from blood. This receptor was taken from a human donor with classical Hodgkin lymphoma.

This CDR3 reads CASSPDRVSYEQYF. For the CDR3, the DNA is TGTGCCAGCAGCCCAGACAGGGTCTCCTACGAGCAGTACTTC. The chain has TRBV7-8 and TRBJ2-7; 7 nucleotides line up with TRBD1. Germline loops: CDR1 SGHVS, CDR2 FQNEAQ. V lost 5 bases and J lost 0; bases outside the gene matches: 4. The CDR3 covers 14 residues.